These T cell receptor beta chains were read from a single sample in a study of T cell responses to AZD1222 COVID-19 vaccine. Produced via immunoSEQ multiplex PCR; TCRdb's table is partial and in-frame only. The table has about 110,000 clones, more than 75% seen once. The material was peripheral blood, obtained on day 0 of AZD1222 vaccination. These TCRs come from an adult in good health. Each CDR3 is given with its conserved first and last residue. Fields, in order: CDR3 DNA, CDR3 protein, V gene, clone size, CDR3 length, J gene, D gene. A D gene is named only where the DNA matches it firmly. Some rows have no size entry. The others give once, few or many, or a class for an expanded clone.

CDR3nt: TGCGCCAGTAGCGGGGGGCTGTTGGGTCAGCCCCAGCATTTT
CDR3aa: CASSGGLLGQPQHF
v_gene: TRBV4-1
abundance: -
len: 14
j_gene: TRBJ1-5
d_gene: -

CDR3nt: TGTGCCAGCAGTGAACCGGGACAGGGCAATCAGCCCCAGCATTTT
CDR3aa: CASSEPGQGNQPQHF
v_gene: TRBV2
abundance: few
len: 15
j_gene: TRBJ1-5
d_gene: TRBD1

CDR3nt: TGTGCCAGCAGCTTCACTAGCGTCATGACCCAGTACTTC
CDR3aa: CASSFTSVMTQYF
v_gene: TRBV7-8
abundance: once
len: 13
j_gene: TRBJ2-5
d_gene: TRBD2

CDR3nt: TGTGCCAGCAGTTTCGCGCTTGTTTTTGGAGCTTTCTTT
CDR3aa: CASSFALVFGAFF
v_gene: TRBV28
abundance: -
len: 13
j_gene: TRBJ1-1
d_gene: -

CDR3nt: TGCGCCAGCAGCTTGAGCAGGGGGAACTCTGAAGCTTTCTTT
CDR3aa: CASSLSRGNSEAFF
v_gene: TRBV5-1
abundance: once
len: 14
j_gene: TRBJ1-1
d_gene: TRBD1

CDR3nt: TGTGCCGGGGGACAGCAGAACACTGAAGCTTTCTTT
CDR3aa: CAGGQQNTEAFF
v_gene: TRBV6-6
abundance: -
len: 12
j_gene: TRBJ1-1
d_gene: TRBD1

CDR3nt: TGTGCCAGCAGCTTAAGATCCCAGGGGGCACCCACCTATGGCTACACCTTC
CDR3aa: CASSLRSQGAPTYGYTF
v_gene: TRBV11-3
abundance: few
len: 17
j_gene: TRBJ1-2
d_gene: TRBD1

CDR3nt: TGTGCCAGCAGTTTATCGTCCACGGGCTCCTACAATGAGCAGTTCTTC
CDR3aa: CASSLSSTGSYNEQFF
v_gene: TRBV27
abundance: -
len: 16
j_gene: TRBJ2-1
d_gene: -

CDR3nt: TGTGCCTGGAGTGGGAGGGGCCCGGGAGGCTACACCTTC
CDR3aa: CAWSGRGPGGYTF
v_gene: TRBV30
abundance: -
len: 13
j_gene: TRBJ1-2
d_gene: -

CDR3nt: TGTGCCAGCAGCTTAGGCCAGGGGCAAGAGACCCAGTACTTC
CDR3aa: CASSLGQGQETQYF
v_gene: TRBV7-9
abundance: -
len: 14
j_gene: TRBJ2-5
d_gene: -

CDR3nt: TGTGCCAGCAGCCAAGAAGGGACAGGGGGCGCGGACGAGCAGTACTTC
CDR3aa: CASSQEGTGGADEQYF
v_gene: TRBV4-2
abundance: -
len: 16
j_gene: TRBJ2-7
d_gene: TRBD1

CDR3nt: TGTGCCAGCAGCAACACCGGGGGCTCTAGGCAGTTCTTC
CDR3aa: CASSNTGGSRQFF
v_gene: TRBV11-2
abundance: once
len: 13
j_gene: TRBJ2-1
d_gene: -

CDR3nt: TGTGCCAGCAGACTCCGCGGACTAGCGGATCCAACTAGCACAGATACGCAGTATTTT
CDR3aa: CASRLRGLADPTSTDTQYF
v_gene: TRBV7-8
abundance: -
len: 19
j_gene: TRBJ2-3
d_gene: TRBD2

CDR3nt: TGTGCCAGCAGTTTACAGGGGACGAACTACGAGCAGTACTTC
CDR3aa: CASSLQGTNYEQYF
v_gene: TRBV28
abundance: once
len: 14
j_gene: TRBJ2-7
d_gene: -

CDR3nt: TGTGCCAGCAGTGAAGGTGGACAGGGGGATGAATTGTATGGCTACACCTTC
CDR3aa: CASSEGGQGDELYGYTF
v_gene: TRBV25-1
abundance: -
len: 17
j_gene: TRBJ1-2
d_gene: TRBD1

CDR3nt: TGTGCCAGCTCAAAAGCGGGAGTGGAAGAGACCCAGTACTTC
CDR3aa: CASSKAGVEETQYF
v_gene: TRBV18
abundance: -
len: 14
j_gene: TRBJ2-5
d_gene: TRBD2

CDR3nt: TGTGCCAGCAGGAGAGGGGGTAGGGACTATGGCTACACCTTC
CDR3aa: CASRRGGRDYGYTF
v_gene: TRBV28
abundance: -
len: 14
j_gene: TRBJ1-2
d_gene: -

CDR3nt: TGTGCCGTCCGGGGGTGGGGCGGGCACGAGCAGTACTTC
CDR3aa: CAVRGWGGHEQYF
v_gene: TRBV6-4
abundance: -
len: 13
j_gene: TRBJ2-7
d_gene: -

CDR3nt: TGCGCCAGCAGCCAAGATTTACGGGACGGGCGGACTGAAGCTTTCTTT
CDR3aa: CASSQDLRDGRTEAFF
v_gene: TRBV4-3
abundance: few
len: 16
j_gene: TRBJ1-1
d_gene: -

CDR3nt: TGTGCCAGTAGTATAGACGGGGGTGTCACTGAAGCTTTCTTT
CDR3aa: CASSIDGGVTEAFF
v_gene: TRBV19
abundance: -
len: 14
j_gene: TRBJ1-1
d_gene: -

CDR3nt: TGTGCCAGCAGCCAGCGGGAGACCCAGTACTTC
CDR3aa: CASSQRETQYF
v_gene: TRBV3-1/TRBV3-2
abundance: -
len: 11
j_gene: TRBJ2-5
d_gene: -

CDR3nt: TGTGCCAGCAGCAGACTACAGGGGATCAGTCAGCCCCAGCATTTT
CDR3aa: CASSRLQGISQPQHF
v_gene: TRBV28
abundance: -
len: 15
j_gene: TRBJ1-5
d_gene: TRBD1

CDR3nt: TGTGCCAGCAGCTTAGTCCCCGGGTCCAACGAGCAGTACTTC
CDR3aa: CASSLVPGSNEQYF
v_gene: TRBV11-2
abundance: -
len: 14
j_gene: TRBJ2-7
d_gene: -

CDR3nt: TGTGCCAGCAGCCCCGAGGGGTTGAACACTGAAGCTTTCTTT
CDR3aa: CASSPEGLNTEAFF
v_gene: TRBV9
abundance: -
len: 14
j_gene: TRBJ1-1
d_gene: -

CDR3nt: TGTGCCAGCAGCTTAGGTTGGAGCGCCCAAGAGACCCAGTACTTC
CDR3aa: CASSLGWSAQETQYF
v_gene: TRBV7-8
abundance: -
len: 15
j_gene: TRBJ2-5
d_gene: -

CDR3nt: TGTGCCAGCAGTACGTATGGGCAGGGCTATTACGAGCAGTACTTC
CDR3aa: CASSTYGQGYYEQYF
v_gene: TRBV28
abundance: -
len: 15
j_gene: TRBJ2-7
d_gene: -

CDR3nt: TGTGCCAGCAGGACGACAGGGCACACTGAAGCTTTCTTT
CDR3aa: CASRTTGHTEAFF
v_gene: TRBV27
abundance: few
len: 13
j_gene: TRBJ1-1
d_gene: TRBD1

CDR3nt: TGTGCCAGCAGTTTTGGGAACACTGAAGCTTTCTTT
CDR3aa: CASSFGNTEAFF
v_gene: TRBV12-3/TRBV12-4
abundance: -
len: 12
j_gene: TRBJ1-1
d_gene: -

CDR3nt: TGTGCCAGTAGTATCGCCGGAATCGGCGAAAAACTGTTTTTT
CDR3aa: CASSIAGIGEKLFF
v_gene: TRBV19
abundance: -
len: 14
j_gene: TRBJ1-4
d_gene: -

CDR3nt: TGTGCCAGCAGTTTAAGGGGGAACTATGGCTACACCTTC
CDR3aa: CASSLRGNYGYTF
v_gene: TRBV12-3/TRBV12-4
abundance: -
len: 13
j_gene: TRBJ1-2
d_gene: -

CDR3nt: TGTGCCAGCAGCGTAGCAACAGTGCCCACTGAAGCTTTCTTT
CDR3aa: CASSVATVPTEAFF
v_gene: TRBV9
abundance: -
len: 14
j_gene: TRBJ1-1
d_gene: -

CDR3nt: TGTGCCAGCAGCTTAGCGTGGCGGGGGGGCAATGAGCAGTTCTTC
CDR3aa: CASSLAWRGGNEQFF
v_gene: TRBV7-2
abundance: -
len: 15
j_gene: TRBJ2-1
d_gene: TRBD2

CDR3nt: TGTGCCAGCAGCCAAGACATCGGACAGGAGTATAATTCACCCCTCCACTTT
CDR3aa: CASSQDIGQEYNSPLHF
v_gene: TRBV11-2
abundance: -
len: 17
j_gene: TRBJ1-6
d_gene: TRBD1

CDR3nt: TGTGCCAGCAGCCGCCGGGACAGATCAATCCCAGATACGCAGTATTTT
CDR3aa: CASSRRDRSIPDTQYF
v_gene: TRBV14
abundance: once
len: 16
j_gene: TRBJ2-3
d_gene: TRBD1

CDR3nt: TGTGCCAGCAGTACCCCGGGAAGAGAGCGTGGCTACACCTTC
CDR3aa: CASSTPGRERGYTF
v_gene: TRBV6-5
abundance: -
len: 14
j_gene: TRBJ1-2
d_gene: -

CDR3nt: TGTGCCAGCAAAAGCGGAAGCTCCTACAATGAGCAGTTCTTC
CDR3aa: CASKSGSSYNEQFF
v_gene: TRBV28
abundance: -
len: 14
j_gene: TRBJ2-1
d_gene: -

CDR3nt: TGCGCCAGCAGTGCCCTAGCGCCTTCCTACAATGAGCAGTTCTTC
CDR3aa: CASSALAPSYNEQFF
v_gene: TRBV10-2
abundance: -
len: 15
j_gene: TRBJ2-1
d_gene: -

CDR3nt: TGTGCCAGCAGTTACAATCGACAGAAAGATTTCTTT
CDR3aa: CASSYNRQKDFF
v_gene: TRBV6-5
abundance: -
len: 12
j_gene: TRBJ1-1
d_gene: -

CDR3nt: TGTGCCAGCAGCTTGACGGGAGCCCGTGAGCAGTTCTTC
CDR3aa: CASSLTGAREQFF
v_gene: TRBV7-9
abundance: -
len: 13
j_gene: TRBJ2-1
d_gene: -

CDR3nt: TGTGCCAGCAGTGCGTCCGGGGGTGGCTACACCTTC
CDR3aa: CASSASGGGYTF
v_gene: TRBV12-3/TRBV12-4
abundance: -
len: 12
j_gene: TRBJ1-2
d_gene: -

CDR3nt: TGCGCCAGCAGCCAAGACAGGGGTTTTGGCTACACCTTC
CDR3aa: CASSQDRGFGYTF
v_gene: TRBV4-3
abundance: -
len: 13
j_gene: TRBJ1-2
d_gene: -

CDR3nt: TGTGCCAGCAGGCGCGGACAGACCTATGGCTACACCTTC
CDR3aa: CASRRGQTYGYTF
v_gene: TRBV7-9
abundance: -
len: 13
j_gene: TRBJ1-2
d_gene: -

CDR3nt: TGCAGCGCCCCAGGGGACAGCTATGAAGCTTTCTTT
CDR3aa: CSAPGDSYEAFF
v_gene: TRBV29-1
abundance: -
len: 12
j_gene: TRBJ1-1
d_gene: TRBD1

CDR3nt: TGTGCCAGCAGCTTACTAGCTGTATCCCTGACCGGGGAGCTGTTTTTT
CDR3aa: CASSLLAVSLTGELFF
v_gene: TRBV7-9
abundance: -
len: 16
j_gene: TRBJ2-2
d_gene: -

CDR3nt: TGCAGCGTTGTGGGGGGTTCTAATTGGGATACGCAGTATTTT
CDR3aa: CSVVGGSNWDTQYF
v_gene: TRBV29-1
abundance: -
len: 14
j_gene: TRBJ2-3
d_gene: -

CDR3nt: TGCGCCAGCAGCCCTAGGGACGTTTCTGGAAACACCATATATTTT
CDR3aa: CASSPRDVSGNTIYF
v_gene: TRBV5-1
abundance: -
len: 15
j_gene: TRBJ1-3
d_gene: -

CDR3nt: TGTGCCAGCAGGGTGCCGGGGGGGCGGTCCGGGGAGCTGTTTTTT
CDR3aa: CASRVPGGRSGELFF
v_gene: TRBV28
abundance: -
len: 15
j_gene: TRBJ2-2
d_gene: TRBD2

CDR3nt: TGTGCCAGCAGTTACTGGGACAGGGGGAGGGAGTACTTC
CDR3aa: CASSYWDRGREYF
v_gene: TRBV6-5
abundance: -
len: 13
j_gene: TRBJ2-7
d_gene: TRBD1

CDR3nt: TGTGCCAGCACCTCCTCCGGGACATCTCCCTACGAGCAGTACTTC
CDR3aa: CASTSSGTSPYEQYF
v_gene: TRBV6-5
abundance: -
len: 15
j_gene: TRBJ2-7
d_gene: -

CDR3nt: TGTGCCAGCAGCTACCCGGGACAGGGTGAGCACGAGCAGTACTTC
CDR3aa: CASSYPGQGEHEQYF
v_gene: TRBV5-4
abundance: -
len: 15
j_gene: TRBJ2-7
d_gene: TRBD1

CDR3nt: TGTGCCAGCAGTTTCGTAGGGCACACCGGGGAGCTGTTTTTT
CDR3aa: CASSFVGHTGELFF
v_gene: TRBV27
abundance: -
len: 14
j_gene: TRBJ2-2
d_gene: -

CDR3nt: TGTGCCAGTAGTCCTCAGACAGCTTGGGGCAATCAGCCCCAGCATTTT
CDR3aa: CASSPQTAWGNQPQHF
v_gene: TRBV19
abundance: -
len: 16
j_gene: TRBJ1-5
d_gene: -